This TCR beta chain was profiled in a study of blood T cell repertoires in COVID-19. About the study: Italy, Spain and the United States were the sources of the convalescent and acute COVID-19 samples.

Sequenced by immunoSEQ multiplex PCR; TCRdb stores in-frame clones only, minus some. The sample lists around 170,000 clones, about 81% occurring once. CDR1 and CDR2 (germline): LGHNT, FRNRAP. Trimming at V came to 0 bases and at J to 7 bases, leaving 8 bases not matched to a gene. The CDR3 is 15 residues long. Only one count was recorded for this clone. This receptor was taken from a young man with active or convalescent COVID-19. The sequenced material came from peripheral blood. The J gene is TRBJ1-1, the V gene TRBV12-5; 7 bases align to TRBD1. The CDR3 DNA reads TGTGCTAGTGGTTTGGTACAGGGGAGGAACGGTGAAGCTTTCTTT. It is translated as CASGLVQGRNGEAFF.